This is a list of T cell receptor beta chains from one sample in a study of TIL therapy for anti-PD-1-resistant metastatic lung cancer. Sequenced by immunoSEQ multiplex PCR; TCRdb stores in-frame clones only, minus some. Of more than 5,000 clones in the sample, about 61% were seen once. Specimen: tumor tissue, collected at baseline. All receptors come from a person aged 25 to 79 with non-small cell lung cancer. CDR3s include the opening cysteine and the closing phenylalanine or tryptophan. The D gene is left open where the match is weak. The size field is filled for only some rows; it gives once, few, many or a size class.

J gene	V gene	D gene	clone size	CDR3 protein	CDR3 DNA
TRBJ2-3	TRBV19	NA	NA	CASRQTDGTDTQYF	TGTGCCAGTAGACAGACGGACGGCACAGATACGCAGTATTTT
TRBJ1-5	TRBV5-3	NA	NA	CARSLWQFYYSNQPQHF	TGTGCCAGAAGCTTGTGGCAGTTTTATTATAGCAATCAGCCCCAGCATTTT
TRBJ2-3	TRBV10-1	NA	NA	CASGGLPPDTQYF	TGCGCCAGCGGTGGACTACCCCCCGATACGCAGTATTTT
TRBJ2-1	TRBV9	NA	few	CASSVGSSLYNEQFF	TGTGCCAGCAGCGTAGGTAGCAGTCTATACAATGAGCAGTTCTTC
TRBJ1-1	TRBV18	TRBD1	NA	CASSRETGRNTEAFF	TGTGCCAGCTCCCGCGAGACAGGGCGGAACACTGAAGCTTTCTTT
TRBJ2-3	TRBV7-9	TRBD2	NA	CASSLDLSGRTDTQYF	TGTGCCAGCAGCTTAGATCTTAGCGGGAGAACAGATACGCAGTATTTT
TRBJ2-2	TRBV11-3	NA	few	CASSLGGAYTGELFF	TGTGCCAGCAGCTTAGGGGGCGCCTACACCGGGGAGCTGTTTTTT
TRBJ2-5	TRBV6-2/TRBV6-3	NA	NA	CASSYSSQGSETQYF	TGTGCCAGCAGTTACTCGAGTCAAGGATCGGAGACCCAGTACTTC
TRBJ2-7	TRBV6-6	TRBD1	NA	CASGGTGIYEQYF	TGTGCCAGTGGGGGGACAGGGATTTACGAGCAGTACTTC
TRBJ2-7	TRBV4-3	TRBD1	NA	CASSPSGGREQYF	TGCGCCAGCAGCCCCTCAGGGGGTCGCGAGCAGTACTTC
TRBJ1-4	TRBV28	TRBD1	once	CASSSTGVEKLFF	TGTGCCAGCAGTTCCACAGGGGTAGAAAAACTGTTTTTT
TRBJ2-1	TRBV7-2	NA	once	CASSFYIDNEQFF	TGTGCCAGCAGCTTCTACATAGACAATGAGCAGTTCTTC
TRBJ2-5	TRBV28	NA	NA	CASRGRGLQETQYF	TGTGCCAGCAGGGGACGGGGACTCCAAGAGACCCAGTACTTC
TRBJ2-7	TRBV19	TRBD2	NA	CASSRGGSYEQYF	TGTGCCAGTAGTCGGGGGGGCTCCTACGAGCAGTACTTC
TRBJ2-7	TRBV29-1	TRBD1	once	CSGRDREDYEQYF	TGCAGCGGAAGGGACAGGGAGGACTACGAGCAGTACTTC
TRBJ2-1	TRBV9	TRBD1	NA	CASSSRTGSDNEQFF	TGTGCCAGCAGCTCTAGGACAGGGAGCGACAATGAGCAGTTCTTC
TRBJ2-7	TRBV7-8	NA	NA	CASSQGRTYEQYF	TGTGCCAGCAGCCAGGGACGTACCTACGAGCAGTACTTC
TRBJ2-1	TRBV18	TRBD2	medium-sized	CASSRLPSGVYNEQFF	TGTGCCAGCTCAAGGTTGCCTAGCGGAGTCTACAATGAGCAGTTCTTC
TRBJ1-2	TRBV4-1	NA	NA	CASSQEGKGFYGYTF	TGCGCCAGCAGCCAAGAAGGGAAGGGATTCTATGGCTACACCTTC
TRBJ2-7	TRBV2	TRBD1	NA	CARNSPGGPPYEQYF	TGTGCCAGAAACAGCCCAGGGGGTCCCCCCTACGAGCAGTACTTC
TRBJ1-1	TRBV6-5	TRBD1	once	CASSSQTGGRTEAFF	TGTGCCAGCAGTTCGCAGACAGGGGGCCGGACTGAAGCTTTCTTT
TRBJ2-7	TRBV20-1	NA	few	CSASGVSYEQYF	TGCAGTGCTAGTGGCGTATCCTACGAGCAGTACTTC
TRBJ2-2	TRBV28	TRBD2	NA	CASSFLRGVGELFF	TGTGCCAGCAGTTTTCTCCGGGGGGTCGGGGAGCTGTTTTTT
TRBJ2-7	TRBV24-1	NA	NA	CATSGRMDEQYF	TGTGCCACCAGTGGTAGAATGGACGAGCAGTACTTC
TRBJ2-5	TRBV7-9	TRBD2	NA	CASSKAWDYTQETQYF	TGTGCCAGCAGCAAAGCCTGGGACTACACACAAGAGACCCAGTACTTC
TRBJ2-1	TRBV4-3	NA	NA	CASSRAFANNEQFF	TGCGCCAGCAGCCGCGCCTTTGCAAACAATGAGCAGTTCTTC
TRBJ2-6	TRBV6-5	NA	NA	CASSPRGAGANVLTF	TGTGCCAGCAGTCCCAGAGGGGCTGGGGCCAACGTCCTGACTTTC
TRBJ2-2	TRBV7-2	NA	once	CASSSAGTMNTGELFF	TGTGCCAGCAGCTCGGCCGGGACAATGAACACCGGGGAGCTGTTTTTT
TRBJ1-4	TRBV5-6	NA	NA	CASSVAATNEKLFF	TGTGCCAGCAGCGTGGCCGCAACTAATGAAAAACTGTTTTTT
TRBJ2-2	TRBV11-3	NA	NA	CASSLDSGSVYGELFF	TGTGCCAGCAGCTTAGATTCAGGGTCCGTATACGGGGAGCTGTTTTTT
TRBJ2-3	TRBV28	TRBD1	NA	CASSGSAGTGVYTQYF	TGTGCCAGCAGTGGAAGTGCCGGGACAGGGGTATATACGCAGTATTTT
TRBJ2-4	TRBV7-9	NA	NA	CASSLGDPKNIQYF	TGTGCCAGCAGCTTAGGGGACCCTAAAAACATTCAGTACTTC
TRBJ2-7	TRBV7-9	TRBD1	NA	CASSLAGQGGGEQYF	TGTGCCAGCAGCTTAGCGGGACAGGGAGGGGGAGAGCAGTACTTC
TRBJ2-5	TRBV5-6	NA	NA	CASSPGTPERVLQETQYF	TGTGCCAGCAGCCCCGGGACTCCCGAACGGGTTCTACAGGAGACCCAGTACTTC
TRBJ2-3	TRBV11-2	NA	NA	CASSAFSDTQYF	TGTGCCAGCAGCGCTTTTTCGGATACGCAGTATTTT
TRBJ2-3	TRBV7-2	TRBD1	NA	CASSFNRGRSDTQYF	TGTGCCAGCAGCTTTAACAGGGGTCGGTCAGATACGCAGTATTTT
TRBJ1-1	TRBV30	NA	once	CAWSVTVEAFF	TGTGCCTGGAGTGTAACGGTTGAAGCTTTCTTT
TRBJ2-7	TRBV14	NA	NA	CASSRVVYEQYF	TGTGCCAGCAGCCGGGTAGTCTACGAGCAGTACTTC
TRBJ1-2	TRBV27	TRBD1	few	CASSQGAGYGYTF	TGTGCCAGCAGCCAGGGGGCTGGGTATGGCTACACCTTC
TRBJ2-5	TRBV21-1	NA	NA	CASSTILPERWQETQYF	TGTGCCAGCAGCACCATACTCCCAGAGCGCTGGCAAGAGACCCAGTACTTC
TRBJ2-7	TRBV7-9	TRBD2	NA	CASSLGRGSDEQYF	TGTGCCAGCAGCTTAGGGCGGGGGTCGGACGAGCAGTACTTC
TRBJ2-5	TRBV7-9	NA	NA	CASTWPGPETQYF	TGTGCCAGCACTTGGCCGGGGCCGGAGACCCAGTACTTC